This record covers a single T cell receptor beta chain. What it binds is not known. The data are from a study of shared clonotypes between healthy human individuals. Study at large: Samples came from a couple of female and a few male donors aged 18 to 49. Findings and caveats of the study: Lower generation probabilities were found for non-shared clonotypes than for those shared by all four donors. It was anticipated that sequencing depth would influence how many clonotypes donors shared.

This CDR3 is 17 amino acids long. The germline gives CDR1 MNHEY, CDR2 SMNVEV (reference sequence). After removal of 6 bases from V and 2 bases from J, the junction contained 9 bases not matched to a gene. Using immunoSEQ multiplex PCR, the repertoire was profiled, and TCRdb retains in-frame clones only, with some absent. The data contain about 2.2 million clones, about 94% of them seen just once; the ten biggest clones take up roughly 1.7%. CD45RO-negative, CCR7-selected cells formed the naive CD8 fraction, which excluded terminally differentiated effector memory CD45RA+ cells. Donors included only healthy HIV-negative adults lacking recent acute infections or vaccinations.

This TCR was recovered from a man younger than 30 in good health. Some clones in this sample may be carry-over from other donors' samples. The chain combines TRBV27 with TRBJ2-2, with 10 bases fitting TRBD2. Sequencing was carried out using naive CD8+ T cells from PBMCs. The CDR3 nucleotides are TGTGCCAGCAGGCCATTACTAGCGGGATTAAACACCGGGGAGCTGTTTTTT. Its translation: CASRPLLAGLNTGELFF.